Listed below are T cell receptor beta chains from one sample, sequenced in a study of T cell responses to AZD1222 COVID-19 vaccine. Some clones are missing from TCRdb's copy, which holds only in-frame ones; the method was immunoSEQ multiplex PCR. Of around 95,000 clones listed, roughly 90% are singletons. The starting material was peripheral blood, obtained on day 0 of AZD1222 vaccination. These receptors all stem from an adult in good health. Both conserved end residues are part of each CDR3. The D gene is left open where the match is weak. Size tells how often a clone was seen (once, few, many) or the class of an expanded clone, and some rows leave it out.

. | . | TRBJ2-1 | 12 | TRBV6-5 | TGTGCCAGCAGTTTTGATGGGAGTGAGCAGTTCTTC | CASSFDGSEQFF
TRBD1 | few | TRBJ2-5 | 16 | TRBV6-2/TRBV6-3 | TGTGCCAGCAGTTACTCAGGTGGGACAGGGGAAGAGACCCAGTACTTC | CASSYSGGTGEETQYF
. | . | TRBJ1-3 | 14 | TRBV4-1 | TGCGCCAGCAGCCAAGGCCACTCTGGAAACACCATATATTTT | CASSQGHSGNTIYF
TRBD2 | . | TRBJ2-7 | 14 | TRBV2 | TGTGCCAGCAGTGTCCAAGCGGGAGGCTACGAGCAGTACTTC | CASSVQAGGYEQYF
. | . | TRBJ1-5 | 13 | TRBV30 | TGTGCCTGGAGTGGACTGGATAATCAGCCCCAGCATTTT | CAWSGLDNQPQHF
TRBD2 | . | TRBJ2-3 | 12 | TRBV12-3/TRBV12-4 | TGTGCCAGCAGGCTAGCGGCAGATACGCAGTATTTT | CASRLAADTQYF
. | . | TRBJ2-1 | 14 | TRBV7-3 | TGTGCCAGCAGCCACGCTGGCCTTGATGCTGAGCAGTTCTTC | CASSHAGLDAEQFF
. | . | TRBJ2-5 | 15 | TRBV7-8 | TGTGCCAGCACCTTTTGGGGACCGAGTAAAGAGACCCAGTACTTC | CASTFWGPSKETQYF
TRBD1 | . | TRBJ1-5 | 15 | TRBV7-8 | TGTGCCAGCAGCCAAGAGACAGGGAGCAATCAGCCCCAGCATTTT | CASSQETGSNQPQHF
. | few | TRBJ2-3 | 15 | TRBV7-6 | TGTGCCAGCAGCTTAGGACAGGTGGGGACAGATACGCAGTATTTT | CASSLGQVGTDTQYF